In this sample, the clone carrying this T cell receptor beta chain turned up a few times. The data are from a study of early T cells in non-severe SARS-CoV-2 infection. TCRdb passed the 5' RACE reads through MiXCR, listing each CDR3 protein once. The sample consists of roughly 46,000 distinct CDR3 sequences, around 7% of them appearing once. There are 14 residues in the CDR3. Germline CDR1 and CDR2: LGHDT and YNNKEL (reference sequence). V gave up 5 bases and J gave up 5 bases; unmatched junction bases: 8. V and J are TRBV3-1 and TRBJ2-7; TRBD1 aligns across 8 bases. Sequenced: whole blood. The origin of this receptor is an adult who was a healthcare worker with PCR-confirmed SARS-CoV-2 infection or an uninfected control (not recorded which). The CDR3 loop reads CASSNLDRGHEQYF. The CDR3 DNA reads as TGTGCCAGCAGCAACCTCGACAGGGGCCACGAGCAGTACTTC.